This T cell receptor beta chain appears in the sequencing data of a study of brain metastases from non-small cell lung cancer. TCRdb keeps only in-frame clones here, not all; method: immunoSEQ multiplex PCR. Seen here are more than 300 clones, more than 85% observed once, and the top ten hold less than 8%. General observations from the study: Paired brain metastases and primary tumors largely shared TCR repertoires. T-cell infiltration was lower in brain metastases than primaries (P < 0.001). In approximately 60% of brain metastases, T-cell clones were expanded compared with matched primary tumors.

CDR3 length equals 15 residues. Germline loops: CDR1 SGHTA, CDR2 FQGTGA. A word on this clone: The antigen is undetermined. Sequence at one end of the junction differs from germline and may be a read error.

Sequencing was done on a sample of tissue from a brain metastasis. V gene TRBV7-3 combines with J gene TRBJ1-2; D unclear. The source is a donor at least 40 years old with non-small cell lung cancer. CDR3 in DNA: TGTGCCAGCAACTTAAGAGGGAGTGACCCCTATGGCTACACCTTC. This sequence encodes CASNLRGSDPYGYTF.